Below are 5 T cell receptor beta chains sequenced from a single sample in a study of Graves' ophthalmopathy and Graves' hyperthyroidism. Beta-chain TCR CDR3 regions were amplified from RNA transcripts. Amplification began with first-round RT-PCR using HTBI primers, then second-round multiplex PCR was performed. TCRdb processed the multiplex PCR reads anew with MiXCR; each CDR3 protein has one entry. The sample lists 900,000 to 1,200,000 distinct CDR3 sequences; roughly two fifths were seen once. The sample taken for sequencing was peripheral blood or thyroid tissue (not recorded which). The receptors shown here come from an adult man with Graves' hyperthyroidism.

About this clonotype itself: It may be a read error: a sequence one base away is much more abundant. The chain uses TRBV7-2 and TRBJ1-2; D is unclear. This CDR3 has 14 amino acids. Germline V CDR1 and CDR2: SGHTA, FQGNSA. This CDR3 is CASSLFGVDYGHTF. CDR3 sequence (DNA): TGTGCCAGCAGCTTATTCGGGGTTGACTATGGCCACACCTTC.

The table lists this clonotype with many counts. The chain is built from TRBV29-1 and TRBJ2-2; 9 nucleotides align to TRBD1. Trimming removed 0 bases from V and 3 bases from J; junction bases left unmatched: 5. This CDR3 region has 16 residues. The germline CDR1 and CDR2 sequences are SQVTM and ANQGSEA. CDR3 DNA sequence: TGCAGCGTTGAAGACCCGGACAGGGGATACACCGGGGAGCTGTTTTTT. Its protein product is CSVEDPDRGYTGELFF.

As for this clonotype: One end of the junction is discordant with germline, which a read error may explain. The V call is TRBV5-6, the J call TRBJ2-7, with D unresolved. Germline lookup yields CDR1 SGHDT and CDR2 YYEEEE. This CDR3 contains 11 residues. The CDR3 coding sequence is TGTGCCAGCAGCTTAAGTGGGATCGGAAACTTC. Translation gives CASSLSGIGNF.

The table lists this clonotype with a few counts. The chain employs TRBV20-1 and TRBJ1-3; tentatively, D is TRBD1 (5 bases). The CDR3 spans 13 residues. Trimming left V 3 bases short and J 4 bases short, with 10 bases between. Germline assignment: CDR1 DFQATT and CDR2 SNEGSKA (reference sequence). This chain's CDR3 is CSASGAGGNTIYF. The CDR3, as DNA: TGCAGTGCTAGCGGCGCAGGGGGAAACACCATATATTTT.

This clonotype was observed at least ten times. This rearrangement joins TRBV20-1 to TRBJ2-2; tentative D call: TRBD1 (5 bases). The CDR3 sequence is 13 residues long. The V end was cut by 3 bases, the J end by 4 bases, with 9 bases between. Germline values: CDR1 DFQATT, CDR2 SNEGSKA (reference sequence). The CDR3 sequence is CSASQGATGELFF. The CDR3 DNA sequence: TGCAGTGCTAGCCAGGGCGCCACCGGGGAGCTGTTTTTT.